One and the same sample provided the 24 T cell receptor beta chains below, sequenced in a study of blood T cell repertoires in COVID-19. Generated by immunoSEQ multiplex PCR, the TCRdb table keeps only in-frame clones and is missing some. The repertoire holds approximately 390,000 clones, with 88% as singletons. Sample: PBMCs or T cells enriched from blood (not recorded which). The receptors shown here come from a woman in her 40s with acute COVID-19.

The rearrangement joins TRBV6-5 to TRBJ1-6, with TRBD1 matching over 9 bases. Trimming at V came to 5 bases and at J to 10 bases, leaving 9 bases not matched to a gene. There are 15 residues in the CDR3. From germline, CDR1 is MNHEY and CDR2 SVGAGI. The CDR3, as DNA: TGTGCCAGCAGTCCACAGGGGGCATCGATATCACCCCTCCACTTT. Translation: CASSPQGASISPLHF.

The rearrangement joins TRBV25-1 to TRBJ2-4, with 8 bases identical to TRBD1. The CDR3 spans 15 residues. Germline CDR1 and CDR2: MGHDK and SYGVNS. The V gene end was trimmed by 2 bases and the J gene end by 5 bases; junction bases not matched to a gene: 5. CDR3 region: CASSEQGAKENIQYF. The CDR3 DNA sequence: TGTGCCAGCAGTGAACAGGGGGCTAAGGAAAACATTCAGTACTTC.

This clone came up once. The CDR3 spells CASSQEGPRAQYF. DNA of the CDR3: TGCGCCAGCAGCCAAGAGGGTCCGAGGGCCCAGTACTTC. The chain couples TRBV4-1 to TRBJ2-5; possible D gene TRBD2, 5 bases. Trimming pared 0 bases from V and 9 bases from J, leaving 11 bases between. Germline V lookup: CDR1 MGHRA, CDR2 YSYEKL. The CDR3 runs to 13 residues.

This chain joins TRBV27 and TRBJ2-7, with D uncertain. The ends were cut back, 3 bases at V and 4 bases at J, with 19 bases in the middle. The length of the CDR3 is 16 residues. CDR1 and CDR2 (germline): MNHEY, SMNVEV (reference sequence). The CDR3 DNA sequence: TGTGCCAGCAGTTTGTCGATAGCCTACCCCCCGTACGAGCAGTACTTC. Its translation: CASSLSIAYPPYEQYF.

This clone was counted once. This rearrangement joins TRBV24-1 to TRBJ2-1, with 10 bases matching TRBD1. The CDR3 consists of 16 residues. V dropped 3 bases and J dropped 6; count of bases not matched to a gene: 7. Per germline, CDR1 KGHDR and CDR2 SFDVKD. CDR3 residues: CATSDPGQGVSNEQFF. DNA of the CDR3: TGTGCCACCAGTGATCCCGGACAGGGGGTGAGCAATGAGCAGTTCTTC.

DNA of the CDR3: TGTGCCAGAAGCTTGGGGAGCGGGGCGGGCACCGGGGAGCTGTTTTTT. Its translation: CARSLGSGAGTGELFF. The gene calls are TRBV5-3 and TRBJ2-2, with 7 bases matching TRBD2. TRBV5-3 is given ORF status, its function remaining uncertain. V lost 0 bases and J lost 4; bases outside the gene matches: 6. The CDR3 has 16 amino acids.

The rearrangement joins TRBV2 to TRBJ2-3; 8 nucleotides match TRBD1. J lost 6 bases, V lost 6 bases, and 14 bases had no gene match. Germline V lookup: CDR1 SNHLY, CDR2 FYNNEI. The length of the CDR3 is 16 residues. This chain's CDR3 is CASSLEGQGGEDTQYF. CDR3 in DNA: TGTGCCAGCAGCCTCGAAGGACAGGGAGGTGAGGATACGCAGTATTTT.

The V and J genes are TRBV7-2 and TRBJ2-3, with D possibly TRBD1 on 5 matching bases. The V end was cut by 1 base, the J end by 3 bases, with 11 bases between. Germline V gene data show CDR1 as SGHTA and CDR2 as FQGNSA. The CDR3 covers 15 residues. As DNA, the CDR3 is TGTGCCAGCAGCTTAGTCCCAGGGTTGACAGATACGCAGTATTTT. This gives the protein CASSLVPGLTDTQYF.

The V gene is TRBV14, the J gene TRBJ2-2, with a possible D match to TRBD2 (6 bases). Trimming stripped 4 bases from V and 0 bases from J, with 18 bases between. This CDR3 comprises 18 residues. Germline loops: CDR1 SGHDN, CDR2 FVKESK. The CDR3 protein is CASSPSRGGVTNTGELFF. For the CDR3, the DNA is TGTGCCAGCAGCCCCTCTCGTGGAGGGGTGACGAACACCGGGGAGCTGTTTTTT.

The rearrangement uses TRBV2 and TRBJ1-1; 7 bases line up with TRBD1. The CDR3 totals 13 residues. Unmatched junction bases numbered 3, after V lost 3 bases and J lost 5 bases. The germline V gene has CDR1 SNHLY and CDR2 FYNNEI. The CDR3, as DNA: TGTGCCAGCAGTGAGCAACAGGGGACTGAAGCTTTCTTT. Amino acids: CASSEQQGTEAFF. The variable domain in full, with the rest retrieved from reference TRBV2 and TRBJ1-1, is EPEVTQTPSHQVTQMGQEVILRCVPISNHLYFYWYRQILGQKVEFLVSFYNNEISEKSEIFDDQFSVERPDGSNFTLKIRSTKLEDSAMYFCASSEQQGTEAFFGQGTRLTVV.

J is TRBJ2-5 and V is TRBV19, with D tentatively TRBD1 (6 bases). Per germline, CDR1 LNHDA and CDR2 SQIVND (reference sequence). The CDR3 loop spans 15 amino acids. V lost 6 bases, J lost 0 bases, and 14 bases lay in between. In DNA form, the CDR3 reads TGTGCCAGTAGGACCGGACAGACTTACCAAGAGACCCAGTACTTC. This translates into CASRTGQTYQETQYF.

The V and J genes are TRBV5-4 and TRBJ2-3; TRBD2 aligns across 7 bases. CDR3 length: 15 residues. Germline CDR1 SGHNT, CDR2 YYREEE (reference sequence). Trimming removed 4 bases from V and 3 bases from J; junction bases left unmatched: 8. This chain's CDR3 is CASSKGRGGTDTQYF. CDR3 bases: TGTGCCAGCAGCAAAGGGAGGGGTGGTACAGATACGCAGTATTTT.

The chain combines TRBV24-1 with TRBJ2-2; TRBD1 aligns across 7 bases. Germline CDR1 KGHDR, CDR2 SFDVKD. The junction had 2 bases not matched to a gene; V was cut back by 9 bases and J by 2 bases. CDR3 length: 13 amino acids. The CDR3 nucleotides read TGTGCCACCGGACAGGAAAACACCGGGGAGCTGTTTTTT. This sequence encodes CATGQENTGELFF.

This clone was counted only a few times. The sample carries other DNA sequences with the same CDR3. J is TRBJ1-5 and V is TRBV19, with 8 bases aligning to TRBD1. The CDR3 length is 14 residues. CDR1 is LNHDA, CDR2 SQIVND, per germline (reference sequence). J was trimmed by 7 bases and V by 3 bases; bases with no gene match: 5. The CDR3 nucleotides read TGTGCCAGTAGTATGGGCCAGGGGGCCCAGCCCCAGCATTTT. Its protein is CASSMGQGAQPQHF.

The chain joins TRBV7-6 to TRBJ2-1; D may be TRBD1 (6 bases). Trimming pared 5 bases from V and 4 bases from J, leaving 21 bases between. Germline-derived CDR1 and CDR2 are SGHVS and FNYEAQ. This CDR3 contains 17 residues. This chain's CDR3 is CASSPRTAPRGYNEQFF. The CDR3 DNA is TGTGCCAGCAGCCCCCGGACAGCTCCCCGAGGTTACAATGAGCAGTTCTTC. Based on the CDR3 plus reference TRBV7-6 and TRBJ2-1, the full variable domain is GAGVSQSPRYKVTKRGQDVALRCDPISGHVSLYWYRQALGQGPEFLTYFNYEAQQDKSGLPNDRFSAERPEGSISTLTIQRTEQRDSAMYRCASSPRTAPRGYNEQFFGPGTRLTVL.

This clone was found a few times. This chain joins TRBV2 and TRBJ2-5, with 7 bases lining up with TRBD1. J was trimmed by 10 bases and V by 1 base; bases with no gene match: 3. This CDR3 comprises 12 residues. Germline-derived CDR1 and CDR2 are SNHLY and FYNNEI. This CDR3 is CASSEEGTVQYF. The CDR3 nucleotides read TGTGCCAGCAGTGAAGAGGGGACAGTCCAGTACTTC.

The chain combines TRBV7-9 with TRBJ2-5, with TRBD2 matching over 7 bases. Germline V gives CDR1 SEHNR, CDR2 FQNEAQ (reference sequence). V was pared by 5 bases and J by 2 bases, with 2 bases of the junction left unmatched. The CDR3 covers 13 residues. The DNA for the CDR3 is TGTGCCAGCAGCACGGGACTACAAGAGACCCAGTACTTC. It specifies CASSTGLQETQYF.

The CDR3, as DNA: TGTGCCAGCAGCCAATCATGGAATCCGGGACAGGGTTCCTACTCCTACGAGCAGTACTTC. Its protein product is CASSQSWNPGQGSYSYEQYF. This sequence joins TRBV16 and TRBJ2-7; 9 bases match TRBD1. The trim removed 0 bases at V and 0 bases at J, leaving 15 bases unmatched. Germline V gene lookup returns CDR1 KGHSY and CDR2 FQNENV. The CDR3 covers 20 residues.

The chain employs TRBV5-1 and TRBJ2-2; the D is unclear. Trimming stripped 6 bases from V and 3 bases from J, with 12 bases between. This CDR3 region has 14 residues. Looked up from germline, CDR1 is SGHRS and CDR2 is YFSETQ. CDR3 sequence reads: CASTPRYDTGELFF. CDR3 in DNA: TGCGCCAGCACCCCCAGGTACGACACCGGGGAGCTGTTTTTT.

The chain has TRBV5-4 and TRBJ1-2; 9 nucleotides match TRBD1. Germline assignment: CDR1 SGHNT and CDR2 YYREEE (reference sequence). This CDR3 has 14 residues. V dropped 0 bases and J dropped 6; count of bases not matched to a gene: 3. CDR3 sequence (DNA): TGTGCCAGCAGCTTGGTAGGACAGGGGAATGGCTACACCTTC. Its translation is CASSLVGQGNGYTF.

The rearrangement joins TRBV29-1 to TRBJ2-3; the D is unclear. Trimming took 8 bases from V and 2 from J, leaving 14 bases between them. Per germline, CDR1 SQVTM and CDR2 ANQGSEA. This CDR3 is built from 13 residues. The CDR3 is CSSRTSDTDTQYF. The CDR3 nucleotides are TGCAGCTCCCGAACCAGCGACACAGATACGCAGTATTTT.

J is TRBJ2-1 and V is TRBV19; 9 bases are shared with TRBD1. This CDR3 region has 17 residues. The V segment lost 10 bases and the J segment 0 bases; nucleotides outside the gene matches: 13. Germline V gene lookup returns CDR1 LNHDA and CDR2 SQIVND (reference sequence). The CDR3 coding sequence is TGTGCCATTGGTGGACAGGGGTCCCGACCCTCCTACAATGAGCAGTTCTTC. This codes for CAIGGQGSRPSYNEQFF.

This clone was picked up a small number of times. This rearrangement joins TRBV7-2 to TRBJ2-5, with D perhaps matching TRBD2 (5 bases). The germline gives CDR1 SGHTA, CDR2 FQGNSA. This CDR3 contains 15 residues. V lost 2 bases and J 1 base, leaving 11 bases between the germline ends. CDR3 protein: CASSLLLAIQETQYF. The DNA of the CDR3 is TGTGCCAGCAGCTTACTTCTAGCTATCCAAGAGACCCAGTACTTC.

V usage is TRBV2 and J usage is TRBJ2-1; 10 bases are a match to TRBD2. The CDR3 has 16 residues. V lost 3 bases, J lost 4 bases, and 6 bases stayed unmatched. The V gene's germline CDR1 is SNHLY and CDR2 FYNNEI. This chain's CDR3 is CASSDPPSGGYNEQFF. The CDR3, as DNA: TGTGCCAGCAGTGATCCCCCTAGCGGGGGTTACAATGAGCAGTTCTTC.